This T cell receptor (beta chain) comes out of a study of blood T cell repertoires in COVID-19. Data came from immunoSEQ multiplex PCR; TCRdb stores just in-frame clones and leaves some out. The sample has about 170,000 clones; around four fifths are singletons. Germline loops: CDR1 KGHSH, CDR2 LQKENI. V was clipped by 6 bases and J by 4 bases, with 15 bases between them. This CDR3 has 15 residues. The clonotype originates from a woman in her 50s who had recovered from COVID-19. Sequencing was carried out using PBMCs or T cells enriched from blood (not recorded which). The chain uses TRBV18 and TRBJ2-2; the D gene is possibly TRBD2 (5 bases). CDR3 sequence: CASSDRGSGTGELFF. As DNA, the CDR3 is TGTGCCAGCTCGGATCGGGGATCGGGCACCGGGGAGCTGTTTTTT.